The present T cell receptor beta chain was sequenced within a study of cytomegalovirus exposure and HLA in healthy donors. The study's findings and limits: Despite most TCR sequences being rare, some public TCRs occurred in many donors.

Sequenced by immunoSEQ multiplex PCR; TCRdb stores in-frame clones only, minus some. The sample has fewer than 200,000 clones, around 84% seen once. Germline V gene sequence: CDR1 MNHNY, CDR2 SVGAGI (reference sequence). The CDR3 sequence is 14 residues long. The V and J ends lost 8 bases and 3 bases, in that order; junction bases with no gene match: 8. Turning to this clone: The antigen remains undetermined.

The TCR originated in a young man in good health and CMV-seropositive. J is TRBJ2-7 and V is TRBV6-6, with 9 bases identical to TRBD1. The sequenced material came from PBMCs. The CDR3 bases are TGTGCCAGCTCGGACAGGGGAACCCACTACGAGCAGTACTTC. Its translation is CASSDRGTHYEQYF.